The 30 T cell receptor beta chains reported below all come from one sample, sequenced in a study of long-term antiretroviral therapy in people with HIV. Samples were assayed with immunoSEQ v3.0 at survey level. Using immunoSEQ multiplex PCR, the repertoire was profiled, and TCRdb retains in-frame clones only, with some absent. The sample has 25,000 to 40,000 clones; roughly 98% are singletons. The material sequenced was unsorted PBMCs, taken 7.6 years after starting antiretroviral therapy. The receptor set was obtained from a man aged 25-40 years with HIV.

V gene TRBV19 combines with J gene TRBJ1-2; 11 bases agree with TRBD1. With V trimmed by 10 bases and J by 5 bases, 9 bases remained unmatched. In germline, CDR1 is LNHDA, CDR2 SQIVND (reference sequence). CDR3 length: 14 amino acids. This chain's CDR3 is CATKRGDRGYGYTF. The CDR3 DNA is TGTGCCACGAAGCGCGGGGACAGGGGGTATGGCTACACCTTC. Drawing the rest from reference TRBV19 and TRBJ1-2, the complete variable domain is DGGITQSPKYLFRKEGQNVTLSCEQNLNHDAMYWYRQDPGQGLRLIYYSQIVNDFQKGDIAEGYSVSREKKESFPLTVTSAQKNPTAFYLCATKRGDRGYGYTFGSGTRLTVV.

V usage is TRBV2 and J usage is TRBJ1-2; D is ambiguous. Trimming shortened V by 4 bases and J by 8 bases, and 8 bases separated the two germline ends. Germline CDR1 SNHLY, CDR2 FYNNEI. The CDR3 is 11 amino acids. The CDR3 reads CASSGASGYTF. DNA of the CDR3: TGTGCCAGCAGTGGGGCTTCGGGCTACACCTTC.

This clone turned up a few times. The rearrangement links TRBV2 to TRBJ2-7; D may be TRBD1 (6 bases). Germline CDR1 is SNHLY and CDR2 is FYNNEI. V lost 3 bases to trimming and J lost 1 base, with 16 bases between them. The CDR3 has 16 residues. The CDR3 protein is CASSEKGTTRSYEQYF. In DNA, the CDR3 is TGTGCCAGCAGTGAGAAGGGGACAACCAGATCCTACGAGCAGTACTTC.

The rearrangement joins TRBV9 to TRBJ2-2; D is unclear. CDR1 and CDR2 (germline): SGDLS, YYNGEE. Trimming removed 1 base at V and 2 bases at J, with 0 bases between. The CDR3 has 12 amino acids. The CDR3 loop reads CASSVNTGELFF. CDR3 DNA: TGTGCCAGCAGCGTAAACACCGGGGAGCTGTTTTTT.

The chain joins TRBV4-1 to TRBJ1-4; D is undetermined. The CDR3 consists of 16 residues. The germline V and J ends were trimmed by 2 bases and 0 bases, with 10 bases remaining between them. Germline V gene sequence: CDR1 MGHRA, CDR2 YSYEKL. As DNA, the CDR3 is TGCGCCAGCAGCCAACCTACGGAGGCAACTAATGAAAAACTGTTTTTT. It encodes CASSQPTEATNEKLFF.

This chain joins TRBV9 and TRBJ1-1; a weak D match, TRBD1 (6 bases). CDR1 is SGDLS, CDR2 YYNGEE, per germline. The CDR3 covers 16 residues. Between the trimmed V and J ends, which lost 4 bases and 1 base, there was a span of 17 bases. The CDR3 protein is CASSPHSGGGNTEAFF. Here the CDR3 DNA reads TGTGCCAGCAGCCCGCACTCGGGGGGCGGGAACACTGAAGCTTTCTTT.

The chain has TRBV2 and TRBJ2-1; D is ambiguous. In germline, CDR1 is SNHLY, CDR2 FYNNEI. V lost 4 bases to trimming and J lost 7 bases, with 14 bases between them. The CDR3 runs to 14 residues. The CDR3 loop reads CASSVNHAENEQFF. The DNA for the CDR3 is TGTGCCAGCAGTGTTAATCACGCGGAGAATGAGCAGTTCTTC.

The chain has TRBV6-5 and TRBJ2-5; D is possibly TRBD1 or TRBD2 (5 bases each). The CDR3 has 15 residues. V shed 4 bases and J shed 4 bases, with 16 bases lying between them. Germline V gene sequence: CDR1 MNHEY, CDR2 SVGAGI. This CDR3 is CASSSGQSGRETQYF. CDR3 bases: TGTGCCAGCAGTTCCGGCCAATCAGGGAGAGAGACCCAGTACTTC.

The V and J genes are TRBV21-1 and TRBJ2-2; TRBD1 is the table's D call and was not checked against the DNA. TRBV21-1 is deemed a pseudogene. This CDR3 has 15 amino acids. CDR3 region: CASSKATAFTGELFF. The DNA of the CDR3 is TGTGCCAGCAGCAAAGCAACAGCCTTCACCGGGGAGCTGTTTTTT.

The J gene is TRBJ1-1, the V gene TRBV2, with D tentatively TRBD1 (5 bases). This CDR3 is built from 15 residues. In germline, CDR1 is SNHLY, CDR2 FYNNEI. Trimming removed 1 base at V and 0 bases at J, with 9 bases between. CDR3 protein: CASSEVSGLNTEAFF. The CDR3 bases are TGTGCCAGCAGTGAAGTGTCAGGGCTGAACACTGAAGCTTTCTTT.

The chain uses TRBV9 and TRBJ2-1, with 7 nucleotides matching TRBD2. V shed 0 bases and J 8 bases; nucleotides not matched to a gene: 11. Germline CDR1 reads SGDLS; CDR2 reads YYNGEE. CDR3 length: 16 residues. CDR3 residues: CASSVAASGVYHEQFF. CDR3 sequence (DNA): TGTGCCAGCAGCGTAGCAGCGAGCGGGGTGTATCATGAGCAGTTCTTC. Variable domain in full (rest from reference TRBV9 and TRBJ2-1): DSGVTQTPKHLITATGQRVTLRCSPRSGDLSVYWYQQSLDQGLQFLIQYYNGEERAKGNILERFSAQQFPDLHSELNLSSLELGDSALYFCASSVAASGVYHEQFFGPGTRLTVL.

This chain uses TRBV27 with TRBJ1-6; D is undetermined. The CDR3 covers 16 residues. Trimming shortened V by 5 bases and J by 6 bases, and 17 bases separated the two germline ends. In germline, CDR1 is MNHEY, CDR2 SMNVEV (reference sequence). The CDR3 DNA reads TGTGCCAGCAGTCCGTTAGATAAGCTTGCTAATTCACCCCTCCACTTT. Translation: CASSPLDKLANSPLHF.

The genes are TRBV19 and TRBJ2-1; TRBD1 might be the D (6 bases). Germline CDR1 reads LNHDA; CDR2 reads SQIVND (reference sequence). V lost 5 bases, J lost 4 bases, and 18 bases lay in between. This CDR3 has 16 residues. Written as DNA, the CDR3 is TGTGCCAGTAGTGACCCCCGGGACACCGCGTACAATGAGCAGTTCTTC. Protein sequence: CASSDPRDTAYNEQFF.

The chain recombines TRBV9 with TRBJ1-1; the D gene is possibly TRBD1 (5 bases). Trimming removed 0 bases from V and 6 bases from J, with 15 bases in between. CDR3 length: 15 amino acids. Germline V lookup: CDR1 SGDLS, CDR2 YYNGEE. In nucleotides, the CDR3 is TGTGCCAGCAGCGTAGGGGACCTCTCCGGGCCTGAAGCTTTCTTT. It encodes CASSVGDLSGPEAFF.

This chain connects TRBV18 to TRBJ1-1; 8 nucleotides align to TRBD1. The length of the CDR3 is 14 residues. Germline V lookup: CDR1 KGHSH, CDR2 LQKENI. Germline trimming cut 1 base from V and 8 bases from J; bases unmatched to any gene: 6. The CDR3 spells CASSPLAGGVEAFF. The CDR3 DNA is TGTGCCAGCTCACCACTAGCAGGGGGCGTCGAAGCTTTCTTT.

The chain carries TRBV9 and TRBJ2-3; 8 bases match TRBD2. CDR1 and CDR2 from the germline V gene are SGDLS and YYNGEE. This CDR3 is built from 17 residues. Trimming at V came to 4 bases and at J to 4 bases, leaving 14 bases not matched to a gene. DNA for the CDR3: TGTGCCAGCAGCACCGCCTCCGGGACTAGTGCCGCAGATACGCAGTATTTT. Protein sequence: CASSTASGTSAADTQYF.

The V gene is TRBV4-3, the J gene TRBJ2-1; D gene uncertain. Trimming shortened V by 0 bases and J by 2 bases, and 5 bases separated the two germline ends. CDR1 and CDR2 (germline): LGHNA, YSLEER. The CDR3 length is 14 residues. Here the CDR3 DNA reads TGCGCCAGCAGCCAAGATGGGGCCTACAATGAGCAGTTCTTC. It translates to CASSQDGAYNEQFF.

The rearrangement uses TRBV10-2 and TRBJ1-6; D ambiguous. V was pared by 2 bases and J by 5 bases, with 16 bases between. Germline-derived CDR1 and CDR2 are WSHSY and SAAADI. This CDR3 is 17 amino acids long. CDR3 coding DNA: TGCGCCAGCAGTGAGGTGGCCGGCTCCGGAGATAATTCACCCCTCCACTTT. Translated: CASSEVAGSGDNSPLHF.

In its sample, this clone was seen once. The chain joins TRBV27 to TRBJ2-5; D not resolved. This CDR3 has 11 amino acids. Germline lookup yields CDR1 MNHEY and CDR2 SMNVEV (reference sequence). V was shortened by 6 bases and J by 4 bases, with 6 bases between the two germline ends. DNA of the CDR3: TGTGCCAGCAGGCTAGGAGAGACCCAGTACTTC. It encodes CASRLGETQYF.

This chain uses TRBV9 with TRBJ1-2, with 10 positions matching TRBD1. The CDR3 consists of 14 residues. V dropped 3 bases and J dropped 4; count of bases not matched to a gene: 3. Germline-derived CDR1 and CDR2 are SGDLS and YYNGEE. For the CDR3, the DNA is TGTGCCAGCAGCGAGGGGGACAGGGGCTATGGCTACACCTTC. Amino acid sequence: CASSEGDRGYGYTF.

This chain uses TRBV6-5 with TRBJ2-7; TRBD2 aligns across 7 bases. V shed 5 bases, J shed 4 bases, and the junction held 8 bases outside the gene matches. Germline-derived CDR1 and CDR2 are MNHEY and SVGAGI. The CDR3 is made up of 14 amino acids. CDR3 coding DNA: TGTGCCAGCAGTCGTCCGGGACTACTTTACGAGCAGTACTTC. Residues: CASSRPGLLYEQYF.

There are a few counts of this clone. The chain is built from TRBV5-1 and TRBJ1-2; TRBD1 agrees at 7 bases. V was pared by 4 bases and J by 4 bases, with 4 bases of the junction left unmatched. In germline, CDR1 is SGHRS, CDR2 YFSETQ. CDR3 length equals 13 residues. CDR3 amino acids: CASSRGDSYGYTF. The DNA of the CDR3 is TGCGCCAGCAGCAGAGGGGACAGCTATGGCTACACCTTC.

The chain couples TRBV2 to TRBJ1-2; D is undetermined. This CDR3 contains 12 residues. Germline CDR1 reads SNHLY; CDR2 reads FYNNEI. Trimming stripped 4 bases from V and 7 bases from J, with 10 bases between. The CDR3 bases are TGTGCCAGCAGTGTGAGGGTTCGTGGCTACACCTTC. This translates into CASSVRVRGYTF.

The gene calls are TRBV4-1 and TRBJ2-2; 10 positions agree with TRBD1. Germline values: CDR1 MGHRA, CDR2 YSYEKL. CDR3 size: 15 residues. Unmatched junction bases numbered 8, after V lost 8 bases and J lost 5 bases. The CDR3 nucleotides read TGCGCCAGCTCCCACCCGGGACAGGGGACCGGGGAGCTGTTTTTT. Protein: CASSHPGQGTGELFF.

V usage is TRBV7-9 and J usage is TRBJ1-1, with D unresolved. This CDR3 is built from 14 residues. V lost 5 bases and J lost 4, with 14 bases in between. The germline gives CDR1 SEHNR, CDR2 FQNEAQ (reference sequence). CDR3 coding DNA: TGTGCCAGCAGCCCAACGGGAGGGCCCACTGAAGCTTTCTTT. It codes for CASSPTGGPTEAFF.

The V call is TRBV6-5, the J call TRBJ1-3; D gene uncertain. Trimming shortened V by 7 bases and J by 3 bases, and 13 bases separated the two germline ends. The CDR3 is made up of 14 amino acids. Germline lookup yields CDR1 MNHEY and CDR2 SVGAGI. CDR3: CASIPRRNGNTIYF. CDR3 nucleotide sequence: TGTGCCAGCATCCCCAGGAGAAATGGAAACACCATATATTTT.

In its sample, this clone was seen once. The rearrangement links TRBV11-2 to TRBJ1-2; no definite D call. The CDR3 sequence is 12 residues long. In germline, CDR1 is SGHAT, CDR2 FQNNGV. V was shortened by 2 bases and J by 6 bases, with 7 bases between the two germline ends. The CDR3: CASSLNGDGYTF. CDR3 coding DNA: TGTGCCAGCAGCTTAAATGGGGATGGCTACACCTTC. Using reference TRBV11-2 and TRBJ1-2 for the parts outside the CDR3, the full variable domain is EAGVAQSPRYKIIEKRQSVAFWCNPISGHATLYWYQQILGQGPKLLIQFQNNGVVDDSQLPKDRFSAERLKGVDSTLKIQPAKLEDSAVYLCASSLNGDGYTFGSGTRLTVV.

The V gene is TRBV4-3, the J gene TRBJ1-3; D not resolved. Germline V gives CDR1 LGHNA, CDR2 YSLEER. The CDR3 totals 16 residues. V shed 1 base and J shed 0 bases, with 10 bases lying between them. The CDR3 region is CASSQGSTFSGNTIYF. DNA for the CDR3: TGCGCCAGCAGCCAAGGGAGCACTTTCTCTGGAAACACCATATATTTT.

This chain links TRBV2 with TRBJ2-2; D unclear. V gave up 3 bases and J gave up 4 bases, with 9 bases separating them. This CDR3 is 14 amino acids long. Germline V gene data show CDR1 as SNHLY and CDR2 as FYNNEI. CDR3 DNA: TGTGCCAGCAGTGAGTACCGGAGCACCGGGGAGCTGTTTTTT. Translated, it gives CASSEYRSTGELFF.

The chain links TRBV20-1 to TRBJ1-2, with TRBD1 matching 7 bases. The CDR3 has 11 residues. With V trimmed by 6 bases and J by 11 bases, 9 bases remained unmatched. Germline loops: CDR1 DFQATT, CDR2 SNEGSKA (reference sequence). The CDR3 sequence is CSAPQGLKYTF. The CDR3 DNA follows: TGCAGTGCCCCACAGGGGCTCAAGTACACCTTC.